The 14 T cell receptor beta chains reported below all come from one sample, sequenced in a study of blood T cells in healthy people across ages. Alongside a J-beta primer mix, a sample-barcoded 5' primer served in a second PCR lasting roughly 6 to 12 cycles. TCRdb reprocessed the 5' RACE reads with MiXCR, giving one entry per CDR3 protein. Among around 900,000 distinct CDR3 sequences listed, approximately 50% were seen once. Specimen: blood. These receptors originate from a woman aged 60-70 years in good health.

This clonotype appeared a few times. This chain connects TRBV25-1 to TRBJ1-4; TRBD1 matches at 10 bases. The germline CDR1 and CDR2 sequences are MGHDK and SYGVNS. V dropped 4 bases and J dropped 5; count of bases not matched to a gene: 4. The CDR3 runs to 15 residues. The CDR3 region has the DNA TGTGCCAGCAGTGTGGGACAGGGGTGGAATGAAAAACTGTTTTTT. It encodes CASSVGQGWNEKLFF. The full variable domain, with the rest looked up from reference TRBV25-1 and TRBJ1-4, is EADIYQTPRYLVIGTGKKITLECSQTMGHDKMYWYQQDPGMELHLIHYSYGVNSTEKGDLSSESTVSRIRTEHFPLTLESARPSHTSQYLCASSVGQGWNEKLFFGSGTQLSVL.

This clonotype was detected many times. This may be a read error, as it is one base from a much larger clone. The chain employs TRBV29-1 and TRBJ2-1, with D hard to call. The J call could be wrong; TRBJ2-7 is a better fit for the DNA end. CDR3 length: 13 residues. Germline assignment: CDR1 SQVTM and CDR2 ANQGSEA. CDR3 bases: TGCAGCGTTGTGGCGCTCTCCTACAATGAGCAGTACTTC. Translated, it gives CSVVALSYNEQYF.

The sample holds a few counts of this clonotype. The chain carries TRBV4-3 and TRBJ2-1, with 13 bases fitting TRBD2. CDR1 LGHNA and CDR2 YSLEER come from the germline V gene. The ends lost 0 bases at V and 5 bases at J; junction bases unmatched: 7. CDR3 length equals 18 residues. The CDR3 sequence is CASSQDSWTSGRNNEQFF. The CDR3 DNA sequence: TGCGCCAGCAGCCAAGATAGCTGGACTAGCGGGAGAAACAATGAGCAGTTCTTC.

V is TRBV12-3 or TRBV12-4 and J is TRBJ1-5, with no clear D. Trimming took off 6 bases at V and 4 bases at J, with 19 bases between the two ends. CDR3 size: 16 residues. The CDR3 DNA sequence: TGTGCCAGCAGAGTTTTCGGGGTGGGGTCGAATCAGCCCCAGCATTTT. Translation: CASRVFGVGSNQPQHF.

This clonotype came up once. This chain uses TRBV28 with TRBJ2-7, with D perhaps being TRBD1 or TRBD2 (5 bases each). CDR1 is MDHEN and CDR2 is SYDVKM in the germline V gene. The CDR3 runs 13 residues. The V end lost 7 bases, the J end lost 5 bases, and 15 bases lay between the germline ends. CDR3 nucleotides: TGTGCCAGCACCCGGGACCCAGGGAACGAGCAGTACTTC. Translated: CASTRDPGNEQYF.

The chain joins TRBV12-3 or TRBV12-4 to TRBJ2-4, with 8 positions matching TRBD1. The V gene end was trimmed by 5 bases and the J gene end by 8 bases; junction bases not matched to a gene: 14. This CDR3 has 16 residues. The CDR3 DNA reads TGTGCCAGCAGTACTCAGGGGGCGCGTATTGGGGACATTCAGTACTTC. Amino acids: CASSTQGARIGDIQYF.

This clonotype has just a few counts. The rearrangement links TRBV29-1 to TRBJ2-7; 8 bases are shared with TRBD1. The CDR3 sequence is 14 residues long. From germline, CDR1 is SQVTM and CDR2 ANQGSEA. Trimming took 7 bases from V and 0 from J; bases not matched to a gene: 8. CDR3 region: CSAVDRGYSYEQYF. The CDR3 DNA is TGCAGCGCCGTTGACAGGGGTTACTCCTACGAGCAGTACTTC.

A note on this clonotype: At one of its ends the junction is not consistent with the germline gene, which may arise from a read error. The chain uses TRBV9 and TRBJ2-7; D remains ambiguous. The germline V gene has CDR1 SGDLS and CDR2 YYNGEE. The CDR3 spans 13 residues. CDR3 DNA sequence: TGTGTCAGCAGCGTAGGCAGTGGGAACGGGCAGTACTTC. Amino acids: CVSSVGSGNGQYF.

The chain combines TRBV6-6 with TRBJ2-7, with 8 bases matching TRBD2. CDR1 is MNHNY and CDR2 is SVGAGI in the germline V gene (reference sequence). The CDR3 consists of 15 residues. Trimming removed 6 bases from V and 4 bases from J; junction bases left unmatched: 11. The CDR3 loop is CASRPLSGKVYEQYF. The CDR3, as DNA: TGTGCCAGCAGACCACTTAGCGGGAAGGTTTACGAGCAGTACTTC.

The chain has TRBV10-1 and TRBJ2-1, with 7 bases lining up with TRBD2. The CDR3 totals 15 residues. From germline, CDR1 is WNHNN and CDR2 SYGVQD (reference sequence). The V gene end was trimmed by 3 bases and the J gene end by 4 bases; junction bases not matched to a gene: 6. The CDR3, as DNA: TGCGCCAGCAGTGAATTCGCGGGGGTATACAATGAGCAGTTCTTC. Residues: CASSEFAGVYNEQFF.

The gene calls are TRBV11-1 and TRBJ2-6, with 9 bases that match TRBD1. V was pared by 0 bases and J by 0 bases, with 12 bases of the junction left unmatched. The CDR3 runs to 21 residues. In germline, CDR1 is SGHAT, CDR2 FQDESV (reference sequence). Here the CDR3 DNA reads TGTGCCAGCAGCTTAGCGCTTGTTAGGGACAGGGAAAGCTCTGGGGCCAACGTCCTGACTTTC. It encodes CASSLALVRDRESSGANVLTF.

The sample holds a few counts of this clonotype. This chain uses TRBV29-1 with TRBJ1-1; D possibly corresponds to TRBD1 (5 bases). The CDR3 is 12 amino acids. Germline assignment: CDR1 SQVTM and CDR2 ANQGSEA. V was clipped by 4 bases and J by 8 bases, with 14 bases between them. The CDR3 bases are TGCAGCGTTGGGTTCGGGGGAAACGAAGCTTTCTTT. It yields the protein CSVGFGGNEAFF.

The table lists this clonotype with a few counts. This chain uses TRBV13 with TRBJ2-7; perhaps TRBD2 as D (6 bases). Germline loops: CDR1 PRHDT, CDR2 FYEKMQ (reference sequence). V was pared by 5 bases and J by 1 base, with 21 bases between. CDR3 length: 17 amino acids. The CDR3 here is CASSNPPGGAGSYEQYF. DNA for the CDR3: TGTGCCAGCAGCAACCCCCCCGGGGGTGCCGGATCCTACGAGCAGTACTTC.

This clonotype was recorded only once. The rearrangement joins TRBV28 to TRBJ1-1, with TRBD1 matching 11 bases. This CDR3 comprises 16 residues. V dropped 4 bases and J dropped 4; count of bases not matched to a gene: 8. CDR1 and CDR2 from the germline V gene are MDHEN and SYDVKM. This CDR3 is CASSSKGDRGGTEAFF. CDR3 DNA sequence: TGTGCCAGCAGTTCCAAAGGGGACAGGGGGGGCACTGAAGCTTTCTTT.